One sample yielded the 26 T cell receptor beta chains listed below, sequenced in a study of T cells in localized non-small cell lung cancer. Profiling relied on immunoSEQ multiplex PCR, and the TCRdb table lists in-frame clones only, not all of them. Found here are tens of thousands of clones, over 80% of them singletons; the top ten hold 3.5% to 5%. The source material was peripheral blood mononuclear cells, sampled before any cancer treatment. The receptors here all came from a woman aged 40-70 years with stage III lung adenocarcinoma.

The V call is TRBV25-1, the J call TRBJ2-2; 7 bases fit TRBD1. Germline V CDR1 and CDR2: MGHDK, SYGVNS. J was trimmed by 3 bases and V by 5 bases; bases with no gene match: 9. CDR3 length: 16 residues. Here the CDR3 DNA reads TGTGCCAGCAGTAAAAGCAGGGGGACGGACACCGGGGAGCTGTTTTTT. Translation gives CASSKSRGTDTGELFF.

This clone occurred once. This chain connects TRBV7-8 to TRBJ2-7; D call uncertain. V was pared by 0 bases and J by 5 bases, with 8 bases between. This CDR3 has 13 amino acids. Germline V lookup: CDR1 SGHVS, CDR2 FQNEAQ. The chain's CDR3 is CASSLAQGHEQYF. Here the CDR3 DNA reads TGTGCCAGCAGCTTAGCGCAAGGGCACGAGCAGTACTTC.

The chain employs TRBV15 and TRBJ1-1; 7 bases are shared with TRBD1. V trimming: 4 bases; J trimming: 0 bases; junction bases outside the gene matches: 2. The CDR3 loop spans 14 amino acids. Germline CDR1 LNHNV, CDR2 YYDKDF (reference sequence). This CDR3 is CATSKGGLNTEAFF. The DNA of the CDR3 is TGTGCCACCAGCAAAGGGGGCCTGAACACTGAAGCTTTCTTT.

This clone occurred once. This chain links TRBV10-1 with TRBJ2-1; D unclear. Germline CDR1 is WNHNN and CDR2 is SYGVQD (reference sequence). Trimming cost V 2 bases and J 1 base, with 9 bases left between them. The length of the CDR3 is 15 residues. CDR3 sequence reads: CASSEDGRSYNEQFF. The DNA of the CDR3 is TGCGCCAGCAGTGAGGACGGGCGGTCCTACAATGAGCAGTTCTTC.

This chain links TRBV11-2 with TRBJ1-1, with 9 bases matching TRBD1. The germline CDR1 and CDR2 sequences are SGHAT and FQNNGV. The length of the CDR3 is 15 residues. Unmatched junction bases numbered 6, after V lost 4 bases and J lost 3 bases. CDR3 coding DNA: TGTGCCAGCAGCTACGTCTACAGGGGGCACACTGAAGCTTTCTTT. Residues: CASSYVYRGHTEAFF.

The gene calls are TRBV7-8 and TRBJ1-5; 10 bases align to TRBD1. This CDR3 has 13 amino acids. V was pared by 5 bases and J by 7 bases, with 2 bases of the junction left unmatched. From germline, CDR1 is SGHVS and CDR2 FQNEAQ. CDR3: CASSRDRGQPQHF. The CDR3 DNA is TGTGCCAGCAGCCGGGACAGGGGACAGCCCCAGCATTTT. The whole variable domain, filled in from reference TRBV7-8 and TRBJ1-5, reads GAGVSQSPRYKVAKRGQDVALRCDPISGHVSLFWYQQALGQGPEFLTYFQNEAQLDKSGLPSDRFFAERPEGSVSTLKIQRTQQEDSAVYLCASSRDRGQPQHFGDGTRLSIL.

V gene TRBV6-5 combines with J gene TRBJ2-7; the D is unclear. The CDR3 is 12 amino acids. Looked up from germline, CDR1 is MNHEY and CDR2 is SVGAGI. V lost 0 bases and J lost 7, with 7 bases in between. DNA of the CDR3: TGTGCCAGCAGTTACTCTCGCGAAGAGCAGTACTTC. It specifies CASSYSREEQYF.

This rearrangement joins TRBV7-2 to TRBJ2-1; D is uncertain. V lost 5 bases, J lost 3 bases, and 8 bases lay in between. The CDR3 has 13 amino acids. CDR1 SGHTA and CDR2 FQGNSA come from the germline V gene. This CDR3 is CASSPRSYNEQFF. CDR3 nucleotides: TGTGCCAGCAGCCCTCGAAGCTACAATGAGCAGTTCTTC.

This clone was observed a single time. V is TRBV6-1 and J is TRBJ1-6, with no clear D. The CDR3 runs to 14 residues. V was clipped by 5 bases and J by 0 bases, with 5 bases between them. The germline V gene encodes CDR1 MNHNS and CDR2 SASEGT. The CDR3 region is CASSPGSYNSPLHF. The CDR3 DNA follows: TGTGCCAGCAGTCCAGGCTCCTATAATTCACCCCTCCACTTT.

The chain is built from TRBV6-1 and TRBJ2-7, with 11 bases fitting TRBD2. J was trimmed by 2 bases and V by 4 bases; bases with no gene match: 7. The CDR3 length is 16 residues. Germline assignment: CDR1 MNHNS and CDR2 SASEGT. The CDR3 DNA reads as TGTGCCAGCAGTGCCCAGGGACTAGCGGATACCTACGAGCAGTACTTC. Protein sequence: CASSAQGLADTYEQYF.

The chain couples TRBV15 to TRBJ2-2; 8 bases line up with TRBD1. The CDR3 has 15 amino acids. Germline CDR1 and CDR2: LNHNV and YYDKDF (reference sequence). V lost 2 bases, J lost 6 bases, and 5 bases stayed unmatched. The DNA for the CDR3 is TGTGCCACCAGCAGAAGCAGGACAGGGCCCGGGGAGCTGTTTTTT. Translated, it gives CATSRSRTGPGELFF.

The CDR3 DNA reads TGTGCCAGCAGTGAAGGACAGCTTGTCTACGAGCAGTACTTC. Its protein is CASSEGQLVYEQYF. The V and J genes are TRBV2 and TRBJ2-7; D possibly corresponds to TRBD1 (5 bases). Germline CDR1 is SNHLY and CDR2 is FYNNEI. CDR3 length: 14 amino acids. V was trimmed by 1 base and J by 3 bases, leaving 10 bases between them.

The J gene is TRBJ2-1, the V gene TRBV6-5; possible D gene TRBD2, 6 bases. CDR1 is MNHEY and CDR2 is SVGAGI in the germline V gene. CDR3 length: 14 amino acids. The ends were cut back, 5 bases at V and 6 bases at J, with 14 bases in the middle. CDR3 in amino acids: CASSQELASNEQFF. The CDR3 nucleotides are TGTGCCAGCAGTCAAGAGCTAGCGAGCAATGAGCAGTTCTTC.

On this clone itself: Other DNA variants within this sample encode the same CDR3. The V gene is TRBV28, the J gene TRBJ2-7, with D unresolved. Germline loops: CDR1 MDHEN, CDR2 SYDVKM. The CDR3 is made up of 13 amino acids. The V gene lost 7 bases and the J gene lost 4 bases, with 14 bases spanning the gap. The CDR3, as DNA: TGTGCCAGCAAGTATACCGGAAGGTACGAGCAGTACTTC. It encodes CASKYTGRYEQYF.

J is TRBJ2-4 and V is TRBV30; D gene unclear. Germline CDR1 and CDR2: GTSNPN and SVGIG (reference sequence). Trimming shortened V by 0 bases and J by 7 bases, and 7 bases separated the two germline ends. The CDR3 is 12 residues long. The CDR3 sequence is CAWSVPANIQYF. The CDR3 DNA follows: TGTGCCTGGAGTGTTCCAGCGAACATTCAGTACTTC.

The V call is TRBV19, the J call TRBJ1-1, with D possibly being TRBD1 (5 bases). This CDR3 is built from 15 residues. Germline loops: CDR1 LNHDA, CDR2 SQIVND (reference sequence). V dropped 2 bases and J dropped 3 bases, with 13 bases sitting between them. The CDR3 region is CASSIMGLRDTEAFF. As DNA, the CDR3 is TGTGCCAGTAGTATAATGGGGCTCCGGGACACTGAAGCTTTCTTT.

This clone is labeled medium-sized. The V and J genes are TRBV5-4 and TRBJ2-2, with TRBD2 matching over 14 bases. The CDR3 has 17 amino acids. Germline CDR1 and CDR2: SGHNT and YYREEE (reference sequence). J lost 2 bases, V lost 5 bases, and 5 bases had no gene match. The CDR3 nucleotides read TGTGCCAGCAGATTAGGACTAGCGGGGGGAAACACCGGGGAGCTGTTTTTT. Its translation: CASRLGLAGGNTGELFF. The full variable domain, rest sourced from reference TRBV5-4 and TRBJ2-2, is ETGVTQSPTHLIKTRGQQVTLRCSSQSGHNTVSWYQQALGQGPQFIFQYYREEENGRGNFPPRFSGLQFPNYSSELNVNALELDDSALYLCASRLGLAGGNTGELFFGEGSRLTVL.

This clone was detected only once. This chain joins TRBV30 and TRBJ1-2, with D unclear. Per the germline V gene, CDR1 is GTSNPN and CDR2 is SVGIG (reference sequence). The CDR3 covers 11 residues. V was shortened by 3 bases and J by 8 bases, with 10 bases between the two germline ends. Here the CDR3 DNA reads TGTGCCTGGAGAAGGCTCCCAGGCTACACCTTC. Translating gives CAWRRLPGYTF.

The chain's CDR3 is CASSEDRGTDTQYF. CDR3 in DNA: TGTGCCAGCAGTGAGGACAGGGGGACAGATACGCAGTATTTT. The V call is TRBV6-1, the J call TRBJ2-3; TRBD1 aligns across 10 bases. The V gene end was trimmed by 3 bases and the J gene end by 3 bases; junction bases not matched to a gene: 0. CDR3 length equals 14 residues. CDR1 and CDR2 (germline): MNHNS, SASEGT.

The chain combines TRBV11-2 with TRBJ1-1; no firm D call. The germline V and J ends were trimmed by 1 base and 1 base, with 7 bases remaining between them. Germline V CDR1 and CDR2: SGHAT, FQNNGV. The length of the CDR3 is 14 residues. CDR3 bases: TGTGCCAGCAGCTTAGGGAACCAGAACACTGAAGCTTTCTTT. It specifies CASSLGNQNTEAFF. The full variable domain, in which reference TRBV11-2 and TRBJ1-1 provide the parts outside the CDR3, is EAGVAQSPRYKIIEKRQSVAFWCNPISGHATLYWYQQILGQGPKLLIQFQNNGVVDDSQLPKDRFSAERLKGVDSTLKIQPAKLEDSAVYLCASSLGNQNTEAFFGQGTRLTVV.

This clone occurred once. The chain couples TRBV6-6 to TRBJ2-1; D uncertain. V lost 4 bases to trimming and J lost 7 bases, with 8 bases between them. Germline V gene lookup returns CDR1 MNHNY and CDR2 SVGAGI (reference sequence). The CDR3 spans 12 residues. The CDR3 is CASSSWGNEQFF. The CDR3 region has the DNA TGTGCCAGCAGTTCTTGGGGAAATGAGCAGTTCTTC.

The chain couples TRBV2 to TRBJ2-3; the D gene is possibly TRBD2 (6 bases). V was trimmed by 8 bases and J by 1 base, leaving 13 bases between them. From germline, CDR1 is SNHLY and CDR2 FYNNEI. The CDR3 contains 14 residues. The CDR3 sequence: CASGGLSGTDTQYF. The DNA of the CDR3 is TGTGCCAGCGGAGGACTATCAGGCACAGATACGCAGTATTTT.

The rearrangement joins TRBV19 to TRBJ2-2, with D maybe TRBD1 (6 bases). In germline, CDR1 is LNHDA, CDR2 SQIVND (reference sequence). CDR3 size: 16 residues. V shed 1 base and J shed 2 bases, with 11 bases lying between them. The CDR3 DNA reads as TGTGCCAGTAGTATAGCGGGCAGGGGAAACACCGGGGAGCTGTTTTTT. Translated: CASSIAGRGNTGELFF.

The V and J genes are TRBV10-1 and TRBJ2-7, with 10 bases lining up with TRBD1. CDR1 and CDR2 (germline): WNHNN, SYGVQD (reference sequence). Trimming cost V 0 bases and J 3 bases; bases outside gene matches: 2. The length of the CDR3 is 15 residues. The DNA for the CDR3 is TGCGCCAGCAGTGAGTCAGGGACAGGGGTCTACGAGCAGTACTTC. Translated, it gives CASSESGTGVYEQYF.

The chain combines TRBV7-9 with TRBJ1-1; D remains unclear. The germline V gene has CDR1 SEHNR and CDR2 FQNEAQ (reference sequence). This CDR3 comprises 13 residues. Trimming shortened V by 5 bases and J by 2 bases, and 9 bases separated the two germline ends. The CDR3 sequence: CASSRLINTEAFF. DNA of the CDR3: TGTGCCAGCAGCCGACTCATAAACACTGAAGCTTTCTTT.

V is TRBV7-2 and J is TRBJ2-3, with 8 bases that match TRBD2. CDR1 SGHTA and CDR2 FQGNSA come from the germline V gene. The CDR3 contains 16 residues. After removal of 0 bases from V and 5 bases from J, the junction contained 7 bases not matched to a gene. The CDR3 sequence: CASSLAPGGPGDTQYF. The CDR3 coding sequence is TGTGCCAGCAGCTTAGCGCCGGGAGGGCCCGGAGATACGCAGTATTTT.